This T cell receptor beta chain is from a study of blood T cell repertoires in COVID-19. About the research overall: The United States, Italy and Spain were the sources of the acute and convalescent COVID-19 samples.

Study processing details: From reference gene primer amplification, estimates of nucleated cell counts were derived. Measured with immunoSEQ multiplex PCR; TCRdb has only the in-frame clones, and not every one. That table furnishes V, J and clone size, whereas the DNA furnished D and trimming. Here the sample spans fewer than 250,000 clones, roughly 88% being singletons. CDR1 SQVTM and CDR2 ANQGSEA come from the germline V gene. V shed 4 bases and J shed 3 bases, with 10 bases lying between them. The CDR3 runs 13 residues. This clone was picked up a small number of times. The chain has TRBV29-1 and TRBJ1-5, with D perhaps TRBD1 (6 bases). Sequencing was done on a sample of peripheral blood. This receptor was taken from a woman of 80 years or more with COVID-19, enrolled during active disease. CDR3 region: CSVVKGDNQPQHF. The CDR3 region has the DNA TGCAGCGTTGTTAAGGGGGACAATCAGCCCCAGCATTTT.